This TCR beta chain was recovered during a study of CD8 T cells in ankylosing spondylitis. Findings of the study overall: Matched ankylosing spondylitis synovial fluid reportedly contained a significantly enriched population of disease-linked clones.

It was by quantitative 5'-RACE with molecular barcodes that TCR beta libraries were made. MiXCR was run by TCRdb on the 5' RACE reads, yielding one entry per CDR3 protein. This table has a few hundred thousand distinct CDR3 sequences, 11% appearing once. This clonotype was found many times. As yet, its antigen is unknown. The source is a female donor with ankylosing spondylitis or in good health (not recorded which). Sequencing was carried out using blood, either unsorted or a sorted T cell fraction (not recorded which).

The CDR3 DNA is TGTGCCAGCACCACTCCAGGTTCCAATCAGCCCCAGCATTTT. Protein product: CASTTPGSNQPQHF. This chain connects TRBV28 to TRBJ1-5, with unresolved D. The germline V gene encodes CDR1 MDHEN and CDR2 SYDVKM. This CDR3 region has 14 residues. The germline V and J ends were trimmed by 7 bases and 3 bases, with 13 bases remaining between them.